This entry lists 19 T cell receptor beta chains sequenced from one sample in a study of beta chain features in type 1 diabetes (dated by TCRdb to the late 2010s). The protocol used for the library was the immunoSEQ multiplex PCR assay. The entire isolated RNA was reverse transcribed using the High Capacity cDNA Reverse Transcription Kit, and thus expressed TCRB transcripts were sequenced. In TCRdb, the immuneACCESS table is reduced to in-frame sequences with V and J assigned. These tables do not hold every clone; where another copy was compared, an unresolved V gene accounts for under half, and the others remain unexplained. In this sample the table shows some 400,000 clones, over 12% of which occur a single time. The ten top clones hold 0.019% of the sample. The sequencing input was naive CD4+ T cells from blood. The cell subset or site label, as the study defines it: true naive CD4+ T cells. The source is a woman younger than 30 in good health.

The V and J genes are TRBV5-6 and TRBJ1-3; D not certain. Looked up from germline, CDR1 is SGHDT and CDR2 is YYEEEE. V lost 1 base, J lost 7 bases, and 9 bases lay in between. The CDR3 is 13 amino acids. The CDR3 sequence is CASSLRRGNTIYF. The CDR3 region has the DNA TGTGCCAGCAGCTTGAGACGAGGGAACACCATATATTTT.

This chain joins TRBV5-6 and TRBJ2-7; D unclear. This CDR3 comprises 11 residues. The V and J ends lost 4 bases and 4 bases respectively, with 6 bases between them. CDR1 and CDR2 (germline): SGHDT, YYEEEE. CDR3 loop: CASSVEYEQYF. The CDR3, as DNA: TGTGCCAGCAGCGTCGAGTACGAGCAGTACTTC.

V is TRBV29-1 and J is TRBJ2-6, with 8 bases identical to TRBD1. With V trimmed by 5 bases and J by 0 bases, 6 bases remained unmatched. This CDR3 has 16 amino acids. Germline V lookup: CDR1 SQVTM, CDR2 ANQGSEA. The CDR3 nucleotides read TGCAGCGTTTTAACAGGGGGTTACTCTGGGGCCAACGTCCTGACTTTC. Its translation: CSVLTGGYSGANVLTF.

The V and J genes are TRBV2 and TRBJ2-2, with 9 bases that match TRBD1. Germline V lookup: CDR1 SNHLY, CDR2 FYNNEI. V gave up 6 bases and J gave up 4 bases; unmatched junction bases: 6. The CDR3 loop spans 15 amino acids. CDR3 nucleotide sequence: TGTGCCAGCAGGCTCGGGACAGGGAGCACCGGGGAGCTGTTTTTT. Amino acid sequence: CASRLGTGSTGELFF. Combining the CDR3 with reference TRBV2 and TRBJ2-2 gives the whole variable domain EPEVTQTPSHQVTQMGQEVILRCVPISNHLYFYWYRQILGQKVEFLVSFYNNEISEKSEIFDDQFSVERPDGSNFTLKIRSTKLEDSAMYFCASRLGTGSTGELFFGEGSRLTVL.

This clone has a handful of counts. The chain recombines TRBV11-2 with TRBJ2-7; D gene uncertain. With 5 bases removed from V and 6 bases from J, the gap between germline ends came to 8 bases. This CDR3 is 11 amino acids long. Germline lookup yields CDR1 SGHAT and CDR2 FQNNGV. The CDR3 loop is CASSLHFEQYF. The CDR3 DNA reads as TGTGCCAGCAGCCTCCACTTCGAGCAGTACTTC. Based on the CDR3 plus reference TRBV11-2 and TRBJ2-7, the full variable domain is EAGVAQSPRYKIIEKRQSVAFWCNPISGHATLYWYQQILGQGPKLLIQFQNNGVVDDSQLPKDRFSAERLKGVDSTLKIQPAKLEDSAVYLCASSLHFEQYFGPGTRLTVT.

This clone was counted a few times. The gene calls are TRBV11-2 and TRBJ1-3; D is perhaps TRBD1 (6 bases). CDR3 size: 18 residues. Trimming took off 4 bases at V and 3 bases at J, with 22 bases between the two ends. In germline, CDR1 is SGHAT, CDR2 FQNNGV. Here the CDR3 DNA reads TGTGCCAGCAGCTCCCGGGGGGCGCTTCGTTTAGGTGGAAACACCATATATTTT. Amino acids: CASSSRGALRLGGNTIYF.

The chain couples TRBV28 to TRBJ2-1, with D possibly being TRBD1 (6 bases). The CDR3 is made up of 14 amino acids. CDR1 is MDHEN and CDR2 is SYDVKM in the germline V gene. V was shortened by 6 bases and J by 4 bases, with 13 bases between the two germline ends. The chain's CDR3 is CASRPGTPYNEQFF. CDR3 DNA: TGTGCCAGCAGGCCCGGGACACCTTACAATGAGCAGTTCTTC.

There are a few counts of this clone. The V call is TRBV27, the J call TRBJ1-5; D not certain. There are 14 residues in the CDR3. The germline V gene has CDR1 MNHEY and CDR2 SMNVEV (reference sequence). Trimming shortened V by 3 bases and J by 2 bases, and 8 bases separated the two germline ends. Here the CDR3 DNA reads TGTGCCAGCAGTTTGGTGCGCGGCAATCAGCCCCAGCATTTT. It encodes CASSLVRGNQPQHF.

This chain uses TRBV7-6 with TRBJ1-1; 10 bases agree with TRBD1. After removal of 3 bases from V and 0 bases from J, the junction contained 10 bases not matched to a gene. Germline CDR1 is SGHVS and CDR2 is FNYEAQ. The CDR3 is 18 amino acids. CDR3 DNA sequence: TGTGCCAGCAGCTTTTGGGCGACAGGGGGCCTAATGAACACTGAAGCTTTCTTT. It yields the protein CASSFWATGGLMNTEAFF.

The V call is TRBV6-1, the J call TRBJ2-5, with D maybe TRBD1 (6 bases). V lost 3 bases to trimming and J lost 2 bases, with 10 bases between them. This CDR3 comprises 14 residues. Per the germline V gene, CDR1 is MNHNS and CDR2 is SASEGT. The DNA of the CDR3 is TGTGCCAGCAGTGATTTACAGGGTCAAGAGACCCAGTACTTC. Its translation: CASSDLQGQETQYF.

The chain links TRBV28 to TRBJ1-2, with 7 bases fitting TRBD1. In germline, CDR1 is MDHEN, CDR2 SYDVKM. The V gene end was trimmed by 6 bases and the J gene end by 10 bases; junction bases not matched to a gene: 5. The CDR3 has 11 residues. As DNA, the CDR3 is TGTGCCAGCAGCTACGGACAGGACTACACCTTC. Translated, it gives CASSYGQDYTF.

The chain is built from TRBV5-1 and TRBJ1-2; tentatively, D is TRBD1 (5 bases). Germline values: CDR1 SGHRS, CDR2 YFSETQ. The CDR3 runs 12 residues. V was shortened by 0 bases and J by 8 bases, with 8 bases between the two germline ends. The CDR3 DNA reads as TGCGCCAGCAGCTTGGCGGGGGAGGGCTACACCTTC. This gives the protein CASSLAGEGYTF.

Only a few counts were recorded for this clone. V usage is TRBV15 and J usage is TRBJ2-1; D call uncertain. V was clipped by 1 base and J by 0 bases, with 10 bases between them. CDR1 is LNHNV, CDR2 YYDKDF, per germline (reference sequence). The length of the CDR3 is 16 residues. This CDR3 is CATSRGLGTSYNEQFF. The CDR3 DNA is TGTGCCACCAGCAGAGGGTTGGGCACCTCCTACAATGAGCAGTTCTTC.

The V and J genes are TRBV5-1 and TRBJ2-1, with 8 bases that match TRBD2. Losses at the gene ends were 4 bases for V and 8 bases for J; bases not matched to a gene: 5. The CDR3 loop spans 13 amino acids. Germline CDR1 SGHRS, CDR2 YFSETQ. The CDR3, as DNA: TGCGCCAGCAGCGAGGGACTAGTCGATGAGCAGTTCTTC. This encodes CASSEGLVDEQFF. Full variable domain (outside the CDR3, taken from reference TRBV5-1 and TRBJ2-1): KAGVTQTPRYLIKTRGQQVTLSCSPISGHRSVSWYQQTPGQGLQFLFEYFSETQRNKGNFPGRFSGRQFSNSRSEMNVSTLELGDSALYLCASSEGLVDEQFFGPGTRLTVL.

The genes are TRBV30 and TRBJ2-1; 10 nucleotides match TRBD1. Per germline, CDR1 GTSNPN and CDR2 SVGIG (reference sequence). The CDR3 has 17 residues. V was clipped by 0 bases and J by 7 bases; unmatched bases: 12. The CDR3 coding sequence is TGTGCCTGGAGTGTAAAGGACAGGGGGTTAGGTAGGAATGAGCAGTTCTTC. Protein: CAWSVKDRGLGRNEQFF.

The chain links TRBV18 to TRBJ1-1; tentatively, D is TRBD1 (5 bases). Germline CDR1 KGHSH, CDR2 LQKENI. CDR3 length: 15 residues. Trimming removed 6 bases at V and 0 bases at J, with 14 bases between. CDR3 in amino acids: CASSTLDSLNTEAFF. In DNA, the CDR3 is TGTGCCAGCTCGACCCTAGACAGCTTGAACACTGAAGCTTTCTTT.

This clone was counted only a few times. This sequence joins TRBV27 and TRBJ2-7; 8 bases are shared with TRBD1. V was clipped by 6 bases and J by 4 bases; unmatched bases: 5. Germline V gives CDR1 MNHEY, CDR2 SMNVEV (reference sequence). The CDR3 spans 13 residues. In nucleotides, the CDR3 is TGTGCCAGCAGGGGGACAGGAACATACGAGCAGTACTTC. Protein product: CASRGTGTYEQYF.

The gene calls are TRBV4-1 and TRBJ1-2; the match to TRBD1 covers 8 bases. Trimming at V came to 4 bases and at J to 1 base, leaving 11 bases not matched to a gene. Germline CDR1 MGHRA, CDR2 YSYEKL. This CDR3 is built from 17 residues. CDR3 protein: CASSPIPDRAFNYGYTF. CDR3 in DNA: TGCGCCAGCAGCCCAATCCCGGACAGGGCCTTTAACTATGGCTACACCTTC.

This clone turned up a few times. J is TRBJ1-4 and V is TRBV7-2, with a possible D match to TRBD1 (6 bases). The germline V gene has CDR1 SGHTA and CDR2 FQGNSA. Trimming cost V 3 bases and J 7 bases, with 18 bases left between them. The CDR3 has 16 amino acids. CDR3 amino acids: CASSLNYREAAEKLFF. CDR3 coding DNA: TGTGCCAGCAGCTTGAATTACAGGGAAGCGGCTGAAAAACTGTTTTTT.